This TCR beta chain was identified in a study of beta chain features in type 1 diabetes. Study-level findings and limits: The study found fewer insertions and more deletions at VDJ junctions in type 1 diabetes patients. Across all four CD4+ subsets, people with type 1 diabetes showed modestly shorter TCRB CDR3s.

Expressed TCRB transcripts were sequenced, since all the RNA that had been isolated was reverse transcribed. Some clones are missing from TCRdb's copy, which holds only in-frame ones; the method was immunoSEQ multiplex PCR. The data contain more than 300,000 clones, roughly a tenth of them singletons. The table lists this clone with many counts. Its specificity is not known. Sequencing input: central memory CD4+ T cells from blood. This receptor was taken from a man younger than 40 with type 1 diabetes.

The CDR3 DNA reads TGCAGTGCATTCCGGGGCGAAAAACTGTTTTTT. Amino acid sequence: CSAFRGEKLFF. V gene TRBV20-1 combines with J gene TRBJ1-4, with a tentative D call TRBD1 (5 bases). V lost 6 bases to trimming and J lost 8 bases, with 10 bases between them. The V gene's germline CDR1 is DFQATT and CDR2 SNEGSKA (reference sequence). There are 11 residues in the CDR3.